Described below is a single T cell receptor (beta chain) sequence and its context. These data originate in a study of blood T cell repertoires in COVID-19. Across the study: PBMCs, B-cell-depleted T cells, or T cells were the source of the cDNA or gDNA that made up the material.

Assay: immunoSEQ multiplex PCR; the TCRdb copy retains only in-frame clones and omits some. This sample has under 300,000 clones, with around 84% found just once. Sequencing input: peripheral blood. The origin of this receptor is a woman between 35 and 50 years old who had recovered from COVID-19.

The CDR3 bases are TGTGCCAGCAGCTTAGACCCCGGGGGGATCTCCTACGAGCAGTACTTC. Protein: CASSLDPGGISYEQYF. V and J are TRBV11-2 and TRBJ2-7; TRBD2 matches 7 bases. CDR3 size: 16 residues. Trimming took 0 bases from V and 0 from J; bases not matched to a gene: 5. Germline lookup yields CDR1 SGHAT and CDR2 FQNNGV.